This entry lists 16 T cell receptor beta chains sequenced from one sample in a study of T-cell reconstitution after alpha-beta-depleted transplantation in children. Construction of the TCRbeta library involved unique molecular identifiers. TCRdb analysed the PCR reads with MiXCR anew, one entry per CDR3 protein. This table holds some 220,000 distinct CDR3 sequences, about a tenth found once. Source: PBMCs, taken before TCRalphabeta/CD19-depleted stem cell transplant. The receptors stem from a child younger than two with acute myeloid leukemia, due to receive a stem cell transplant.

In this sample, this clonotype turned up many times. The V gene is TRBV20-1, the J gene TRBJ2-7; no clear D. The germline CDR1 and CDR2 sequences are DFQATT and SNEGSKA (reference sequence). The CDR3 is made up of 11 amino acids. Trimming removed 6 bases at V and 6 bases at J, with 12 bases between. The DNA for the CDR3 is TGCAGTGCCCCACTCGGTTCCGAGCAGTACTTC. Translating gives CSAPLGSEQYF.

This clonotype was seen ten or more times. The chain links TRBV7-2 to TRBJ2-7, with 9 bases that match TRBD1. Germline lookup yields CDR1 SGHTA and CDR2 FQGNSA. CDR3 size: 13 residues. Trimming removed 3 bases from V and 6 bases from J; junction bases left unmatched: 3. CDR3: CASSFATGGEQYF. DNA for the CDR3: TGTGCCAGCAGCTTTGCGACAGGGGGCGAGCAGTACTTC.

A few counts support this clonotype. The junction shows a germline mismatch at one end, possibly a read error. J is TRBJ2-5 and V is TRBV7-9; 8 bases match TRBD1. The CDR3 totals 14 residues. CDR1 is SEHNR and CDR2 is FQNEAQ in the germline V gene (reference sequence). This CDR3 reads CASNRQGAEETQYF. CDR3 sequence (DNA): TGTGCCAGCAATCGCCAGGGGGCGGAAGAGACCCAGTATTTC.

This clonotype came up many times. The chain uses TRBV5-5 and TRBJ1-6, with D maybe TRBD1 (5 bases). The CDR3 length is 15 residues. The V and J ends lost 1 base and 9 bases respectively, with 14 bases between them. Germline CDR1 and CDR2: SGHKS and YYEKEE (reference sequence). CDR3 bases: TGTGCCAGCAGCTTGAAAGGGGTGGGACGTTCACCCCTCCACTTT. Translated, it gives CASSLKGVGRSPLHF.

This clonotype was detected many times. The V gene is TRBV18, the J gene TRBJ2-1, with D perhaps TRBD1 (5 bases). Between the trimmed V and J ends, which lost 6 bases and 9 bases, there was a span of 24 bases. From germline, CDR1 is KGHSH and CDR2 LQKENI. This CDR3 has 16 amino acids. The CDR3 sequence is CASSLGQSLLVGEQFF. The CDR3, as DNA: TGTGCCAGCTCCCTAGGACAATCACTCCTCGTCGGTGAGCAGTTCTTC.

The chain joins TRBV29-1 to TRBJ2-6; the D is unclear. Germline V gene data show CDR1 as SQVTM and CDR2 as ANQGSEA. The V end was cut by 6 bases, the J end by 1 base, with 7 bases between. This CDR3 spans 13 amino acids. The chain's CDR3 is CSVRLSGANVLTF. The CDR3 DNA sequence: TGCAGCGTGCGGTTGTCTGGGGCCAACGTCCTGACTTTC. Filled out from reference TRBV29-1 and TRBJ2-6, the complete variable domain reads SAVISQKPSRDICQRGTSLTIQCQVDSQVTMMFWYRQQPGQSLTLIATANQGSEATYESGFVIDKFPISRPNLTFSTLTVSNMSPEDSSIYLCSVRLSGANVLTFGAGSRLTVL.

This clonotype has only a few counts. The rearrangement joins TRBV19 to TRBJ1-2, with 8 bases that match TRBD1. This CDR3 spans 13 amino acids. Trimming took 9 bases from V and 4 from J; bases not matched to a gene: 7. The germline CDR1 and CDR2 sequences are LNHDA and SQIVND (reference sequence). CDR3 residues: CASRRQGAYGYTF. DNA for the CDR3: TGTGCCAGCCGCCGCCAGGGGGCCTATGGCTACACCTTC.

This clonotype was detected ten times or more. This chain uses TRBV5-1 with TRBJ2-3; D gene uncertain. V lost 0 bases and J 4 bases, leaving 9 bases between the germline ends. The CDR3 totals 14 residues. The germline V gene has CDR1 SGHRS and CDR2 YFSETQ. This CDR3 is CASSLEPPPDTQYF. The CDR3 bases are TGCGCCAGCAGCTTGGAACCCCCCCCAGATACGCAGTATTTT.

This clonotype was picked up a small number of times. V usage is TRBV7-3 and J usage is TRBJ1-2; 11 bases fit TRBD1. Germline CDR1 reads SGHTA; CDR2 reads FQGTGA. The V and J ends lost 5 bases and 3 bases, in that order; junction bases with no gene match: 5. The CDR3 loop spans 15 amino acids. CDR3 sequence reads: CASSASGQGDYGYTF. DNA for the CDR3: TGTGCCAGCAGCGCATCGGGACAGGGGGACTATGGCTACACCTTC.

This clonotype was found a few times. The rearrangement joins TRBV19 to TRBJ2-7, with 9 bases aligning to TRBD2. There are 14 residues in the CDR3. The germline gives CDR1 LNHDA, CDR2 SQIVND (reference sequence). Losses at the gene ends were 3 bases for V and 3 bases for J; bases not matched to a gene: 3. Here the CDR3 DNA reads TGTGCCAGTAGTATGAGTAGCGGGAGCTACGAGCAGTACTTC. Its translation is CASSMSSGSYEQYF.

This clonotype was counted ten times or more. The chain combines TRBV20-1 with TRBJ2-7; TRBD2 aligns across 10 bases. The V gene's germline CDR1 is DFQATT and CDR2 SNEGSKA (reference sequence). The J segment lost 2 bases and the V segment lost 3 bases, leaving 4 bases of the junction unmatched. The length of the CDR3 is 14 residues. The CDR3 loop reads CSASLAGAPYEQYF. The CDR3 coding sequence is TGCAGTGCTAGCCTAGCGGGAGCTCCCTACGAGCAGTACTTC.

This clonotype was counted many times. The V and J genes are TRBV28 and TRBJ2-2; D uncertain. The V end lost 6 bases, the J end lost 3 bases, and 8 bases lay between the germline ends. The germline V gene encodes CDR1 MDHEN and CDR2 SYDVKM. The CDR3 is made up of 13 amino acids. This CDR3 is CASSESDTGELFF. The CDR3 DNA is TGTGCCAGCAGCGAATCCGACACCGGGGAGCTGTTTTTT.

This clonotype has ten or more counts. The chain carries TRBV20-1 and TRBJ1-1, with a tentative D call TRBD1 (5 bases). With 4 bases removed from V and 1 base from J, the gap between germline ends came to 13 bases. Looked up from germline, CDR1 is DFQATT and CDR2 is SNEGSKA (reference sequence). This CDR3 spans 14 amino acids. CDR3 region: CSAKETATNTEAFF. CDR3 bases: TGCAGTGCTAAAGAGACAGCTACGAACACTGAAGCTTTCTTT.

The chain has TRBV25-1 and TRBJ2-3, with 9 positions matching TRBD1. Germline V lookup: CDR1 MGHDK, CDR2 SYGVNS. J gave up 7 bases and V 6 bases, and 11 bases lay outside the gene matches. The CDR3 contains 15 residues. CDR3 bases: TGTGCCAGCAGCCTCGGGACAGGGAGGACAAATACGCAGTATTTT. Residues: CASSLGTGRTNTQYF.

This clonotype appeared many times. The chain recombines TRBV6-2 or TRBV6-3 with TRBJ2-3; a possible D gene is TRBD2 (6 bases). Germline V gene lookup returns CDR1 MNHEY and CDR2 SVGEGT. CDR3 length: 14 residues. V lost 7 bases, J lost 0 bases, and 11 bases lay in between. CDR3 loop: CASKESGSTDTQYF. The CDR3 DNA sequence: TGTGCCAGCAAAGAAAGCGGGAGCACAGATACGCAGTATTTT.

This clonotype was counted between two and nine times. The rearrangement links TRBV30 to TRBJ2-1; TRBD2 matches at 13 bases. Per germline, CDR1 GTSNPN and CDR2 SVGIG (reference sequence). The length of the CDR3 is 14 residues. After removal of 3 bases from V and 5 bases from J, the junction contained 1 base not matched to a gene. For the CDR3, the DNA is TGTGCCTGGAGAGGACTAGCGGGGGACAATGAGCAGTTCTTC. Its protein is CAWRGLAGDNEQFF.